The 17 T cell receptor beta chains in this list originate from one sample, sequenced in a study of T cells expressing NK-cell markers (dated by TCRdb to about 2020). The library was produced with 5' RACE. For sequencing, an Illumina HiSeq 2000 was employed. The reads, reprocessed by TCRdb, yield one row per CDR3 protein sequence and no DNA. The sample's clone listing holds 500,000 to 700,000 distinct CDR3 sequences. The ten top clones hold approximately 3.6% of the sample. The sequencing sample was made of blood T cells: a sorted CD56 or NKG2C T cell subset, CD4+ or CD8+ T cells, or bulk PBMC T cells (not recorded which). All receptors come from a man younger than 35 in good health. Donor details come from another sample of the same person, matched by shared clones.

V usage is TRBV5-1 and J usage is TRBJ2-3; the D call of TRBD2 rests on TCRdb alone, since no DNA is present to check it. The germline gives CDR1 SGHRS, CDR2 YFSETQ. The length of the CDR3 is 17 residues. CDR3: CASSRVVGATEVDTQYF.

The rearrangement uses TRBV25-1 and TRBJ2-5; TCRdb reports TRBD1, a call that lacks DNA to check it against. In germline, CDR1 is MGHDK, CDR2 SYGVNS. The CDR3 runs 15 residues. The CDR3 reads CASSGDRGGQETQYF.

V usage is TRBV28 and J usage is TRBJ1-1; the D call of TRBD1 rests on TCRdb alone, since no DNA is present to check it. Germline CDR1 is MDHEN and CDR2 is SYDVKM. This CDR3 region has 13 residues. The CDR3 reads CASILTGGDEAFF.

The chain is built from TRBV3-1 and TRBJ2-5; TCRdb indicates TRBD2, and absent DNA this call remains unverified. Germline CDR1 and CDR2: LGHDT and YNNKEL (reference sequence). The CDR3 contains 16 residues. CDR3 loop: CASSQVLRLGEETQYF.

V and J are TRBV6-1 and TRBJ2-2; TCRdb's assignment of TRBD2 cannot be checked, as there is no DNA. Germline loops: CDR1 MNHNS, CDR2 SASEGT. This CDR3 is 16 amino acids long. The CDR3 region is CASSEWGSSRTGELFF.

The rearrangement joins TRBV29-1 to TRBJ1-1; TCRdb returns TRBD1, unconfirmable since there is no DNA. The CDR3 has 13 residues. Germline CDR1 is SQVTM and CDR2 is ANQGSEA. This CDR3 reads CSPLPTGTTEAFF.

CDR3 loop: CASSFSVVTGLTDTQYF. The genes are TRBV11-1 and TRBJ2-3. This CDR3 region has 17 residues. The germline V gene has CDR1 SGHAT and CDR2 FQDESV (reference sequence).

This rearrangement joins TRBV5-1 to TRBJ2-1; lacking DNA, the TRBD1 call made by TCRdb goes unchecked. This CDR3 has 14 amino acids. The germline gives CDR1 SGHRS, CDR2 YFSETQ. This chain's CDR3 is CASSARTGVNEQFF.

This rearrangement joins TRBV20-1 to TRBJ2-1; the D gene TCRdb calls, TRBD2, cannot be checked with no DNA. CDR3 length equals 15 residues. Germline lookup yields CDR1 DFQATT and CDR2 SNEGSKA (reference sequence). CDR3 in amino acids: CSAQQLVGVYNEQFF.

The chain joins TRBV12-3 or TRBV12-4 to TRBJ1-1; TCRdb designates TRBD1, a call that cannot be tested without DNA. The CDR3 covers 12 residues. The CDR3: CASSRGQGEAFF.

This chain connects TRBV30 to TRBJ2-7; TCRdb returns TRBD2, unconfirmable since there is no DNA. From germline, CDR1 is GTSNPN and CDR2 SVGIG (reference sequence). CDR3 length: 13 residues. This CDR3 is CASKGGKPYEQYF.

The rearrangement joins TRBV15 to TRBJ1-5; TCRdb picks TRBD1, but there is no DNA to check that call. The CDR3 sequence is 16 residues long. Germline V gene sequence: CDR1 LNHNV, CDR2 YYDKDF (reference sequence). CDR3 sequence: CATSRRKRQGVGAQHF.

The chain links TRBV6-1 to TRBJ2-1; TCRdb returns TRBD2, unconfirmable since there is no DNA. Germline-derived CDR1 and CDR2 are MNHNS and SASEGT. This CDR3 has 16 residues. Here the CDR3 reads CASSEATGLASNEQFF.

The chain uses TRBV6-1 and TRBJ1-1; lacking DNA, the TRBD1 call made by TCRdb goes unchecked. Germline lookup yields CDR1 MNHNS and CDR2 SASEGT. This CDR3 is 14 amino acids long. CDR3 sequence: CASSATKDRGEAFF.

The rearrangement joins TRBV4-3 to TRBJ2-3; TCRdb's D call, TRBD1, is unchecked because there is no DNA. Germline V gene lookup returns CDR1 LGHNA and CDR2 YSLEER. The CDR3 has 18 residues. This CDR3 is CASSQEPPGQGMRNTQYF.

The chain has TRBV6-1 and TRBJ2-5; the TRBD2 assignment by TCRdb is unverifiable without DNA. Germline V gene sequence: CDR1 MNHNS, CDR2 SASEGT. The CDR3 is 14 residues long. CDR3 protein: CASSNGLAGGAQYF.

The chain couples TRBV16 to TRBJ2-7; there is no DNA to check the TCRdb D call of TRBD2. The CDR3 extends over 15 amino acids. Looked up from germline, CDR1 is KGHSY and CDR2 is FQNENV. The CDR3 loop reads CASSPPGLEGFEQYF.